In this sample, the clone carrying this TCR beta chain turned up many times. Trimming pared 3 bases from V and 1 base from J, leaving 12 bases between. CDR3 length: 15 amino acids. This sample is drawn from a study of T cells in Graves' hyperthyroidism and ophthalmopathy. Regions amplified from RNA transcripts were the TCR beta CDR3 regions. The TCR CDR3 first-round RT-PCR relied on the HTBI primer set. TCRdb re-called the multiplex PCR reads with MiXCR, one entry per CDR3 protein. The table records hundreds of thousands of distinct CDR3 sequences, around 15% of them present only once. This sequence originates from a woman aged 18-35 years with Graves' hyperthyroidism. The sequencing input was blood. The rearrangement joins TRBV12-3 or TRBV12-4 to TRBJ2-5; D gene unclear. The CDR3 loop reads CASSFAGMVQETQYF. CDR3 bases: TGTGCCAGCAGTTTTGCAGGAATGGTCCAAGAGACCCAGTACTTC.